One sample yielded the 2 T cell receptor beta chains listed below, sequenced in a study of T cell repertoires in cytomegalovirus infection. TCRdb reprocessed the reads with MiXCR, giving one entry per CDR3 protein. The sample holds about 530,000 distinct CDR3 sequences, about 30% seen once. Sequences were obtained from PBMCs. Receptors originate from a human donor in good health (CMV status not recorded). Some clones in this sample may be carry-over from other donors' samples.

This rearrangement joins TRBV9 to TRBJ2-4, with D unresolved. Trimming shortened V by 4 bases and J by 5 bases, and 10 bases separated the two germline ends. This CDR3 is built from 13 residues. The germline V gene has CDR1 SGDLS and CDR2 YYNGEE. The CDR3 reads CASSTETENIQYF. The CDR3 nucleotides read TGTGCCAGCAGCACCGAGACGGAAAACATTCAGTACTTC.

The rearrangement uses TRBV10-3 and TRBJ2-3; 7 positions agree with TRBD1. CDR1 and CDR2 from the germline V gene are ENHRY and SYGVKD. The trim removed 9 bases at V and 3 bases at J, leaving 9 bases unmatched. CDR3 size: 14 residues. The CDR3, as DNA: TGTGCCATTCGACAGGGTGGTCGGACAGATACGCAGTATTTT. It codes for CAIRQGGRTDTQYF.